The next 9 T cell receptor beta chains were all read from a single sample in a study of PD-1 blockade in classical Hodgkin lymphoma (dated by TCRdb to about 2020). This sample's time point label indicates: cycle 1 day 1 (C1D1), immediately before nivolumab initiation. Every trial patient had relapsed following autologous stem cell transplantation, and prior brentuximab vedotin exposure was what differed among cohorts A, B and C. The receptor library was made with the immunoSEQ multiplex PCR assay. In TCRdb, the immuneACCESS table is reduced to in-frame sequences with V and J assigned. These tables do not hold every clone; where another copy was compared, an unresolved V gene accounts for under half, and the others remain unexplained. The sample table contains some 100,000 clones; only one count was recorded for 92% of them. Less than 3.5% of the sample is held by the ten biggest clonotypes. The sample consisted of peripheral blood mononuclear cells (PBMCs), taken at baseline. The receptors shown here come from a human donor with classical Hodgkin lymphoma.

The rearrangement links TRBV7-2 to TRBJ1-1; D unresolved. V was clipped by 3 bases and J by 5 bases, with 13 bases between them. The CDR3 runs 14 residues. The germline V gene encodes CDR1 SGHTA and CDR2 FQGNSA. The CDR3 region has the DNA TGTGCCAGCAGCTTCGGCAGTCAACCTACTGAAGCTTTCTTT. It encodes CASSFGSQPTEAFF.

The chain joins TRBV6-1 to TRBJ1-2; D gene uncertain. Germline CDR1 is MNHNS and CDR2 is SASEGT. The CDR3 has 15 residues. The V end lost 2 bases, the J end lost 0 bases, and 10 bases lay between the germline ends. The CDR3 spells CASSEPSGANYGYTF. CDR3 coding DNA: TGTGCCAGCAGTGAACCCTCGGGAGCTAACTATGGCTACACCTTC.

The rearrangement joins TRBV7-9 to TRBJ1-5; D perhaps matches TRBD1 (6 bases). In germline, CDR1 is SEHNR, CDR2 FQNEAQ (reference sequence). The length of the CDR3 is 13 residues. Trimming cost V 7 bases and J 4 bases, with 11 bases left between them. In DNA, the CDR3 is TGTGCCAGCACCGGGGGCGGTAATCAGCCCCAGCATTTT. Translated, it gives CASTGGGNQPQHF.

The J gene is TRBJ1-3, the V gene TRBV7-2; maybe TRBD1 (6 bases). Trimming cost V 0 bases and J 4 bases, with 16 bases left between them. Germline V lookup: CDR1 SGHTA, CDR2 FQGNSA. CDR3 length: 17 amino acids. The CDR3, as DNA: TGTGCCAGCAGCTTAGCCCCTATGTGGGGGCGAGGAAACACCATATATTTT. Translated, it gives CASSLAPMWGRGNTIYF.

J is TRBJ2-7 and V is TRBV2; 10 positions match TRBD2. CDR3 length equals 18 residues. Germline trimming cut 5 bases from V and 2 bases from J; bases unmatched to any gene: 15. Germline assignment: CDR1 SNHLY and CDR2 FYNNEI. CDR3 amino acids: CASSSIPSLAGATYEQYF. CDR3 nucleotides: TGTGCCAGCAGTAGCATACCCTCTCTAGCGGGAGCCACCTACGAGCAGTACTTC. The whole variable domain, remainder taken from reference TRBV2 and TRBJ2-7, is EPEVTQTPSHQVTQMGQEVILRCVPISNHLYFYWYRQILGQKVEFLVSFYNNEISEKSEIFDDQFSVERPDGSNFTLKIRSTKLEDSAMYFCASSSIPSLAGATYEQYFGPGTRLTVT.

The rearrangement uses TRBV7-6 and TRBJ2-5; D remains unclear. The germline gives CDR1 SGHVS, CDR2 FNYEAQ. With 3 bases removed from V and 1 base from J, the gap between germline ends came to 12 bases. The CDR3 runs 15 residues. CDR3 region: CASSFYSGLQETQYF. CDR3 nucleotides: TGTGCCAGCAGCTTTTACTCGGGCCTCCAAGAGACCCAGTACTTC.

The chain links TRBV11-2 to TRBJ1-1; possibly TRBD1 for D (6 bases). V lost 7 bases to trimming and J lost 4 bases, with 10 bases between them. The length of the CDR3 is 12 residues. The germline V gene encodes CDR1 SGHAT and CDR2 FQNNGV. The CDR3 spells CASIVGGTEAFF. CDR3 DNA: TGTGCCAGCATCGTAGGGGGCACTGAAGCTTTCTTT.

The chain joins TRBV20-1 to TRBJ2-5, with unresolved D. From germline, CDR1 is DFQATT and CDR2 SNEGSKA (reference sequence). CDR3 length equals 11 residues. V was trimmed by 3 bases and J by 14 bases, leaving 16 bases between them. CDR3 nucleotide sequence: TGCAGTGCTAGTGACAAGGTTTCTCCCTACTTC. Residues: CSASDKVSPYF.

The CDR3 DNA reads TGCGCCAGCAGCAAAGGGCCCAGCGGGGCTTACAATGAGCAGTTCTTC. Protein: CASSKGPSGAYNEQFF. The rearrangement joins TRBV5-1 to TRBJ2-1; 7 bases are a match to TRBD2. CDR1 is SGHRS, CDR2 YFSETQ, per germline. J lost 4 bases, V lost 4 bases, and 11 bases had no gene match. The CDR3 extends over 16 amino acids.